What follows describes a single TCR beta chain. No antigen is known for it. These data belong to a study of OX40 agonist ivuxolimab in advanced cancers. Study at large: An agonistic anti-OX40 (CD134) antibody, ivuxolimab, was used to treat the patients. Partial responses were seen in three patients, one with hepatocellular carcinoma and two with cutaneous melanoma.

Unmatched junction bases numbered 3, after V lost 1 base and J lost 4 bases. The CDR3 covers 15 residues. Germline-derived CDR1 and CDR2 are SGHVS and FNYEAQ. Some clones are missing from TCRdb's copy, which holds only in-frame ones; the method was immunoSEQ multiplex PCR. This sample yields 44,000 or so clones, of which more than 75% are seen a single time; about 20% belongs to the top ten. General study points: Expanded clones belonging to CD8+ T cells outnumbered, on average, those of CD4+. It was also the case that some nonresponders had low normalized T-cell clonal expansion.

The sequence derives from an adult with an advanced solid tumor such as melanoma, head and neck, liver or kidney cancer. The sample consisted of CD4+ or CD8+ T cells sorted from blood, taken in a trial of the OX40 agonist ivuxolimab. This chain links TRBV7-6 with TRBJ2-2; 7 positions agree with TRBD2. This chain's CDR3 is CASSLGEGSTGELFF. The CDR3 DNA sequence: TGTGCCAGCAGCTTAGGGGAGGGGTCCACCGGGGAGCTGTTTTTT.